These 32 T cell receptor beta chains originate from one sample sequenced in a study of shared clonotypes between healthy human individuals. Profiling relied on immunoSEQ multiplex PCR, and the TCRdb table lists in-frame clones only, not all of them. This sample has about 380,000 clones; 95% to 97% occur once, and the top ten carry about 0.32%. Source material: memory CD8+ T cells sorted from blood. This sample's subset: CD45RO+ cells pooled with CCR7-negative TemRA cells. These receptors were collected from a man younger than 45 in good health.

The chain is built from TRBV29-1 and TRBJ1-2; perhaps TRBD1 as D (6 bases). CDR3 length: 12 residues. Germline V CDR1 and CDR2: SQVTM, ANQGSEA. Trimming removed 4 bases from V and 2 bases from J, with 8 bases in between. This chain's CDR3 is CSVGGQNYGYTF. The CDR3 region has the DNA TGCAGCGTTGGGGGACAAAACTATGGCTACACCTTC.

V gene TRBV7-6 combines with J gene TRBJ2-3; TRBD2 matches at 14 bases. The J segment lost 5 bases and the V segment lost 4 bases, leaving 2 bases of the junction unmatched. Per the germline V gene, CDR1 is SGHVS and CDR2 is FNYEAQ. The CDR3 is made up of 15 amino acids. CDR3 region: CASSSGTSGRDTQYF. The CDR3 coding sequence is TGTGCCAGCAGCTCAGGGACTAGCGGGAGAGATACGCAGTATTTT.

The CDR3 nucleotides are TGTGCCAGCAGTACCCCCGGGTCTGCCCAAGAGACCCAGTACTTC. Translating it yields CASSTPGSAQETQYF. The chain combines TRBV28 with TRBJ2-5; D remains unclear. Germline-derived CDR1 and CDR2 are MDHEN and SYDVKM. V was cut by 5 bases and J by 1 base, with 14 bases left in between. This CDR3 has 15 amino acids.

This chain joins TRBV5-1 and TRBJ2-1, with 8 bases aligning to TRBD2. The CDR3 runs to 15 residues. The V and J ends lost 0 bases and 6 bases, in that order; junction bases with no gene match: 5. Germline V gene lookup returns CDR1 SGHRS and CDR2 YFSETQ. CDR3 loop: CASSLVSGLGNEQFF. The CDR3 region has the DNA TGCGCCAGCAGCTTGGTCTCGGGACTAGGCAATGAGCAGTTCTTC.

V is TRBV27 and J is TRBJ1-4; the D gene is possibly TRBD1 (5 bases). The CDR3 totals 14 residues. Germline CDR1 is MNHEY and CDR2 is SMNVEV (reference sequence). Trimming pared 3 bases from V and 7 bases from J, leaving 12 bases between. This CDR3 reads CASSFRGRGEKLFF. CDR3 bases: TGTGCCAGCAGTTTCCGGGGGAGAGGTGAAAAACTGTTTTTT.

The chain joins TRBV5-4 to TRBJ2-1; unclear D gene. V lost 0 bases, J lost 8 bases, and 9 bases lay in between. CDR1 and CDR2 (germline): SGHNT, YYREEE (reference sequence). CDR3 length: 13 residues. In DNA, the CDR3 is TGTGCCAGCAGCTTGGTTCGGACCGATGAGCAGTTCTTC. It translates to CASSLVRTDEQFF. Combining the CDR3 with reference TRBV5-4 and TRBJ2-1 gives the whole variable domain ETGVTQSPTHLIKTRGQQVTLRCSSQSGHNTVSWYQQALGQGPQFIFQYYREEENGRGNFPPRFSGLQFPNYSSELNVNALELDDSALYLCASSLVRTDEQFFGPGTRLTVL.

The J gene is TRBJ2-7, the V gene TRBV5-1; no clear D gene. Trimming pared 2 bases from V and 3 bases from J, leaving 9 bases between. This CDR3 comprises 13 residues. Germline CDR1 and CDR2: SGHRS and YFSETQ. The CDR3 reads CASSFGQFYEQYF. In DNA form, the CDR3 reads TGCGCCAGCAGCTTCGGTCAGTTCTACGAGCAGTACTTC.

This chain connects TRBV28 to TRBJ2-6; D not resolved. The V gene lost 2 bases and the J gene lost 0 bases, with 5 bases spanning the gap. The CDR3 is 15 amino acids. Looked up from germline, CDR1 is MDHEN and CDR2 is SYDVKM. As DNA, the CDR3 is TGTGCCAGCAGTTTAGCCAGCTCTGGGGCCAACGTCCTGACTTTC. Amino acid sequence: CASSLASSGANVLTF.

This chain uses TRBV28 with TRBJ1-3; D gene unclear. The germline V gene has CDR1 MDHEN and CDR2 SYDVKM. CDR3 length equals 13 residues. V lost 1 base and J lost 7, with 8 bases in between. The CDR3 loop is CASSLSPANTIYF. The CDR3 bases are TGTGCCAGCAGTTTATCCCCCGCTAACACCATATATTTT.

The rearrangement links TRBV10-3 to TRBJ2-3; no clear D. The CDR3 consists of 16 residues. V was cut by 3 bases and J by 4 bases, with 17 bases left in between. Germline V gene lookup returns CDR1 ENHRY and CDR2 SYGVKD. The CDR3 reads CAISDTSSRKSDTQYF. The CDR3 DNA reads TGTGCCATCAGTGACACCAGTAGCAGGAAGTCAGATACGCAGTATTTT.

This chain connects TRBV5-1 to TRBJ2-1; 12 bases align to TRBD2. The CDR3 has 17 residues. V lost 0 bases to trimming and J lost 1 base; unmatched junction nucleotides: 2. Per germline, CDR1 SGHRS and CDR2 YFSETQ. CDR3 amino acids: CASSLALAGGSYNEQFF. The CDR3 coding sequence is TGCGCCAGCAGCTTGGCCCTAGCGGGAGGGTCCTACAATGAGCAGTTCTTC.

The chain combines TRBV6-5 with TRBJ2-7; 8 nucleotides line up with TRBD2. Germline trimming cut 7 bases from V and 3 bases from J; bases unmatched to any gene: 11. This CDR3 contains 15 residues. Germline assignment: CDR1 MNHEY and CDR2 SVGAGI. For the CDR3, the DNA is TGTGCCAGCAAAGTCAGCGGGAGTAGATACTACGAGCAGTACTTC. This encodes CASKVSGSRYYEQYF.

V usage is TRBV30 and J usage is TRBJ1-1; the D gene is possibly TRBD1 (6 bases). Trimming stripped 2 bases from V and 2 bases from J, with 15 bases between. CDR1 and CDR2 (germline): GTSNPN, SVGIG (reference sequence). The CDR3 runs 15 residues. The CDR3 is CAWSNGWTANTEAFF. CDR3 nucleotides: TGTGCCTGGAGTAATGGTTGGACAGCTAACACTGAAGCTTTCTTT.

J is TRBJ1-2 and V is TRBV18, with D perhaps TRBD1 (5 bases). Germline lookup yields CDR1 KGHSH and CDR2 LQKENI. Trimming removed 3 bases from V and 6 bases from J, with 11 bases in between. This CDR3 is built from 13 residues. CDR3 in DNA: TGTGCCAGCTCACCTACTGGGACCAATGGCTACACCTTC. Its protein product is CASSPTGTNGYTF.

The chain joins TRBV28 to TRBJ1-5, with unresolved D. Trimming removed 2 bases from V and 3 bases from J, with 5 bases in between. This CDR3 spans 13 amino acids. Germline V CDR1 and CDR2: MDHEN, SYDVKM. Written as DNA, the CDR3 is TGTGCCAGCAGTTTACAAAACAATCAGCCCCAGCATTTT. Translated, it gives CASSLQNNQPQHF.

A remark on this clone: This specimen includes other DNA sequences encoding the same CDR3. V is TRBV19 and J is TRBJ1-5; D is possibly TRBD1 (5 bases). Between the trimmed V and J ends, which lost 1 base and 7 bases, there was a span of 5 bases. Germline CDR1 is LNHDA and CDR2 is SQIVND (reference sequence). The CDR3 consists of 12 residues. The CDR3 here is CASSIGGQPQHF. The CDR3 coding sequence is TGTGCCAGTAGTATAGGGGGGCAGCCCCAGCATTTT.

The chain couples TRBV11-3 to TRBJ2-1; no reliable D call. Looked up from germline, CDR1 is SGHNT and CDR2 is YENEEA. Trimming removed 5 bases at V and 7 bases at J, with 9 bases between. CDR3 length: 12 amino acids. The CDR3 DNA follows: TGTGCCAGCAGCCGCATTGGGAATGAGCAGTTCTTC. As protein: CASSRIGNEQFF. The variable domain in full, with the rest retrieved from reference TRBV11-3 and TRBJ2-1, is EAGVVQSPRYKIIEKKQPVAFWCNPISGHNTLYWYLQNLGQGPELLIRYENEEAVDDSQLPKDRFSAERLKGVDSTLKIQPAELGDSAVYLCASSRIGNEQFFGPGTRLTVL.

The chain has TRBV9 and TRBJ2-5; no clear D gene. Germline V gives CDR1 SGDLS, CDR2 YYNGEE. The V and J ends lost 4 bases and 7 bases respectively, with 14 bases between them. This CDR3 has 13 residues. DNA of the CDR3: TGTGCCAGCAGCCCATGGTCCGACTCGACCCAGTACTTC. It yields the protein CASSPWSDSTQYF.

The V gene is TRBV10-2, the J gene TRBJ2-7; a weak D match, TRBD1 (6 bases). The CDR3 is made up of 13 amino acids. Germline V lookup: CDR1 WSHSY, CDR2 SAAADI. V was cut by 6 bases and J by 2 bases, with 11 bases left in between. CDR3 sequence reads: CASSADSAYEQYF. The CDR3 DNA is TGCGCCAGCAGCGCGGACAGTGCCTACGAGCAGTACTTC.

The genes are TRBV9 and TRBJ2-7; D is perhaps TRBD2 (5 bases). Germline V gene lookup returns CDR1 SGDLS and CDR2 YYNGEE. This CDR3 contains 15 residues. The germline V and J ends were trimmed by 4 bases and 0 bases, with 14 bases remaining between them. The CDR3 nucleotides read TGTGCCAGCAGCCCTAGGGCGGGCGCCTCCTACGAGCAGTACTTC. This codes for CASSPRAGASYEQYF.

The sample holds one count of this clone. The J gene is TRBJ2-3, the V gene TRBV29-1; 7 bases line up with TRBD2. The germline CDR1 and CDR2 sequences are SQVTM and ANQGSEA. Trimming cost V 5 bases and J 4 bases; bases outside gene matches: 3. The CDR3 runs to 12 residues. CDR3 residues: CSVSREPDTQYF. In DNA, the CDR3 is TGCAGCGTTTCGCGGGAGCCAGATACGCAGTATTTT.

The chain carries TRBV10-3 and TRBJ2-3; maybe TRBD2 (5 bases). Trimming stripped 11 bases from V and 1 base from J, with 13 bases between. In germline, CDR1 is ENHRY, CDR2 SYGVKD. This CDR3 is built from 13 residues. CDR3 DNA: TGTGCCGCCAGGACTCCAGGCACAGATACGCAGTATTTT. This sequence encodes CAARTPGTDTQYF.

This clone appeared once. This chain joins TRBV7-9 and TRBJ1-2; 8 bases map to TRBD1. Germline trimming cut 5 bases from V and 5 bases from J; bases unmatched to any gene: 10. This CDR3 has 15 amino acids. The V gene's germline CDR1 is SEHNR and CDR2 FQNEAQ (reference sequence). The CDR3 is CASSPPGTGLYGYTF. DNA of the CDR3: TGTGCCAGCAGCCCCCCCGGGACAGGCCTATATGGCTACACCTTC. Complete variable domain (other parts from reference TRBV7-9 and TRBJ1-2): DTGVSQNPRHKITKRGQNVTFRCDPISEHNRLYWYRQTLGQGPEFLTYFQNEAQLEKSRLLSDRFSAERPKGSFSTLEIQRTEQGDSAMYLCASSPPGTGLYGYTFGSGTRLTVV.

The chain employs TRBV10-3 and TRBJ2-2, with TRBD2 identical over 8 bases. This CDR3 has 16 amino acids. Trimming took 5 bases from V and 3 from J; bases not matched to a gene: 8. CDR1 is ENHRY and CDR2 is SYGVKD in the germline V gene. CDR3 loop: CAISKSREGDTGELFF. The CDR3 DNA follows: TGTGCCATCAGTAAAAGCCGGGAGGGGGACACCGGGGAGCTGTTTTTT.

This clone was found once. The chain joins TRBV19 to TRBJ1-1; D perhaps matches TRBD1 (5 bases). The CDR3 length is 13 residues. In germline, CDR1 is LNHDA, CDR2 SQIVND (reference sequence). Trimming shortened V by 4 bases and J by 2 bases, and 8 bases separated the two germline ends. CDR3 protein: CASSNDRNTEAFF. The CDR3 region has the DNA TGTGCCAGTAGTAATGACAGAAACACTGAAGCTTTCTTT. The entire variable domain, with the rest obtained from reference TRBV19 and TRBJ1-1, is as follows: DGGITQSPKYLFRKEGQNVTLSCEQNLNHDAMYWYRQDPGQGLRLIYYSQIVNDFQKGDIAEGYSVSREKKESFPLTVTSAQKNPTAFYLCASSNDRNTEAFFGQGTRLTVV.

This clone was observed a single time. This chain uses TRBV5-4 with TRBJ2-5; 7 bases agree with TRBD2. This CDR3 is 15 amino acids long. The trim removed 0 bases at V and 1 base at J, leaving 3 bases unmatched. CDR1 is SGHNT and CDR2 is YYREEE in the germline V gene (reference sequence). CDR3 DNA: TGTGCCAGCAGCTTGGCGTCTAGCGGCCAAGAGACCCAGTACTTC. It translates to CASSLASSGQETQYF.

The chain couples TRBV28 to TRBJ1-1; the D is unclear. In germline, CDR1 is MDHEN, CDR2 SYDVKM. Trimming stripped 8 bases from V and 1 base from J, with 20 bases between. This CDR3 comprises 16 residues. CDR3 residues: CASRFDLTQRNTEAFF. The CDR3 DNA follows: TGTGCCAGCCGATTTGACCTCACCCAGAGGAACACTGAAGCTTTCTTT.

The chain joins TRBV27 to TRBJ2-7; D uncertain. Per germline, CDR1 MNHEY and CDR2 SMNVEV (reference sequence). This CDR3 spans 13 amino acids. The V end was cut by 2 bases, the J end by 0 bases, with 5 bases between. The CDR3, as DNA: TGTGCCAGCAGTTTAAGACACTCCTACGAGCAGTACTTC. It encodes CASSLRHSYEQYF.

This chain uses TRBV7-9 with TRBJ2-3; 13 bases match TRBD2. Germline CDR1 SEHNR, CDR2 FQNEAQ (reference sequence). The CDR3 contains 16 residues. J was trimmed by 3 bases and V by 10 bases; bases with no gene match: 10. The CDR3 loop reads CATSRLAGGVTDTQYF. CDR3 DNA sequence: TGTGCCACCTCCCGACTAGCGGGAGGTGTAACAGATACGCAGTATTTT.

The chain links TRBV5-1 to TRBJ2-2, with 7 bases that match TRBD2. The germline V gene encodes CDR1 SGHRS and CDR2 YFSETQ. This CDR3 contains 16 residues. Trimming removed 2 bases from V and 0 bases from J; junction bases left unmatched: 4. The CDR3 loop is CASSFGRSANTGELFF. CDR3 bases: TGCGCCAGCAGCTTCGGGAGGTCCGCGAACACCGGGGAGCTGTTTTTT.

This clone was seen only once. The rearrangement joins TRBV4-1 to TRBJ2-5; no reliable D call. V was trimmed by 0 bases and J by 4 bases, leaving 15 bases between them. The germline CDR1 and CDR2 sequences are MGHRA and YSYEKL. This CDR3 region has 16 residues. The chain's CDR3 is CASSQDNGRLGETQYF. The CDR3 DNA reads TGCGCCAGCAGCCAAGATAACGGCAGGTTGGGAGAGACCCAGTACTTC.

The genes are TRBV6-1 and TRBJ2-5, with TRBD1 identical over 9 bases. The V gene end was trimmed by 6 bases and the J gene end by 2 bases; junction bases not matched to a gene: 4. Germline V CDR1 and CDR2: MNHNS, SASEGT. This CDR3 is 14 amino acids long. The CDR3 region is CASSPDRGQETQYF. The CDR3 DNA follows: TGTGCCAGCAGCCCAGACAGGGGGCAAGAGACCCAGTACTTC.